This TCR beta chain was sequenced in a study of spatial heterogeneity in lung cancer. For the study at large: A module score for T cells, taken from matched bulk RNA-seq, correlated strongly with TCR transcript counts in tumor regions. Study observations and caveats: Intratumoral expanded alpha and beta TCR counts were found to track tumor mutation counts.

Individually, TCR cDNA molecules were each labelled with a unique molecular identifier. TCRdb fed the 5' RACE reads into MiXCR, producing one record per CDR3 protein. The sample holds 11,000 to 15,000 distinct CDR3 sequences, roughly 4.7% seen once. This clonotype was seen a handful of times. Its antigen remains unidentified. Time point denoted: sample taken at primary tumor resection. Patients with untreated early-stage non-small cell lung cancer, numbering 72, were the donors. The TCR originated in a female donor with early-stage non-small cell lung cancer. This sample comprised lung tumor tissue, obtained at surgery.

The CDR3 here is CASSRLEGGTDTQYF. CDR3 DNA: TGCGCCAGCAGCCGCTTAGAAGGGGGTACAGATACGCAGTATTTT. The V gene is TRBV5-1, the J gene TRBJ2-3, with D perhaps matching TRBD1 (6 bases). Germline V CDR1 and CDR2: SGHRS, YFSETQ. The V end was cut by 4 bases, the J end by 3 bases, with 15 bases between. The CDR3 length is 15 residues.